This TCR beta chain was sequenced for a study of spatial heterogeneity in lung cancer. Time point here: blood at routine non-recurrence follow-up after resection. This clonotype was recorded at least ten times. TCRdb re-called the 5' RACE reads through MiXCR, storing one row per CDR3 protein. The table records 43,000 or so distinct CDR3 sequences, about 12% of them present only once. CDR1 SGHRS and CDR2 YFSETQ come from the germline V gene. CDR3 length: 14 residues. Trimming stripped 4 bases from V and 5 bases from J, with 14 bases between. This clonotype originated in a male donor with early-stage non-small cell lung cancer. This rearrangement joins TRBV5-1 to TRBJ2-3, with D possibly matching TRBD1 (5 bases). The specimen comprised PBMCs, sampled at follow-up. CDR3 amino acids: CASSKEQVIDTQYF. The CDR3, as DNA: TGCGCCAGCAGCAAAGAACAGGTGATAGATACGCAGTATTTT.